Described below is a single T cell receptor (beta chain) sequence and its context. Its cognate antigen is unknown. The sample comes from a study of blood T cells in healthy people across ages. With a J-beta primer mix and a sample-barcoded 5' primer, a second PCR ran roughly 7 to 11 cycles. Every cDNA molecule bore a tag from a template-switch adaptor containing 12 random nucleotides. Each CDR3 protein is one row after TCRdb ran MiXCR on the 5' RACE reads. The table lists 1.5 million to 2 million distinct CDR3 sequences, 28% of them singletons, with 7.7% in the top ten. Points from the study as a whole: Observed TCR beta diversity per million T cells went down as age went up. This fall followed a roughly linear course with age.

Germline lookup yields CDR1 SEHNR and CDR2 FQNEAQ (reference sequence). V shed 2 bases and J 1 base; nucleotides not matched to a gene: 7. This CDR3 has 16 amino acids. V usage is TRBV7-9 and J usage is TRBJ1-1; 7 bases are a match to TRBD1. Sequences were obtained from blood. The TCR was taken from a woman aged 25 to 39 in good health. For the CDR3, the DNA is TGTGCCAGCAGCTTATCGCAGGGGGGCAAGAACACTGAAGCTTTCTTT. This codes for CASSLSQGGKNTEAFF. The full variable domain, completed using reference TRBV7-9 and TRBJ1-1, is DTGVSQNPRHKITKRGQNVTFRCDPISEHNRLYWYRQTLGQGPEFLTYFQNEAQLEKSRLLSDRFSAERPKGSFSTLEIQRTEQGDSAMYLCASSLSQGGKNTEAFFGQGTRLTVV.